This is a list of T cell receptor beta chains from one sample in a study of blood T cell repertoires in COVID-19. TCRdb keeps only in-frame clones here, not all; method: immunoSEQ multiplex PCR. The data show about 300,000 clones, 65% to 90% seen once. The material sequenced was PBMCs or T cells enriched from blood (not recorded which). The receptor set was obtained from a woman aged 18 to 35 who had recovered from COVID-19. CDR3s leave out the opening cysteine and the closing phenylalanine or tryptophan. A row's size may be missing; if present it is once, few, many or a size class.

. | TRBV7-9 | ASSLERGADTQY
. | TRBV7-7 | ASSLGTSGQETQY
. | TRBV5-6 | ASSPGQGTDTQY
. | TRBV24-1 | ATSGTSGSLYEQF
. | TRBV24-1 | ATSDSTREWDRPFYGYT
. | TRBV5-4 | ASSPRQGITDTQY
. | TRBV11-3 | ASSLGQGASQPQH
. | TRBV18 | ASSPDSGGDMKGYT
once | TRBV5-1 | ASSGENPEGGNTIY
. | TRBV19 | ASNTGGSTEAF
. | TRBV6-1 | ASSEALRVSGNTIY
. | TRBV9 | ASSVSPGQGAYGYT
few | TRBV20-1 | SALMGQLF
. | TRBV3-1/TRBV3-2 | ASSQHGLAGGNNEQF
. | TRBV4-1 | ASSQGEKAF
. | TRBV6-6 | ASSPDRGLEDTQY
. | TRBV28 | ASSALGGTATDTQY
. | TRBV7-8 | ASSPSAETGVHEQY
once | TRBV29-1 | SAHSGGAEYEQY
. | TRBV28 | ASRGTADTEAF
medium-sized | TRBV18 | ASERETDTQY
. | TRBV7-9 | ASSPELSYEQY
. | TRBV19 | ASSLLAGGGVDTQY
. | TRBV14 | ASSRTPDYPSYEQY
. | TRBV9 | ASSAVAGYEQF
. | TRBV19 | ASSIYPGTATNEKLF
. | TRBV18 | ASSPPRQLAGYEQF
. | TRBV5-1 | ASSLEWGGNNFYGYT
few | TRBV1 | TSSPGPYGYT
. | TRBV7-9 | ASSLGSTGSLDEQY
. | TRBV20-1 | SATGAGGYT
. | TRBV19 | ASEVGTGGNEQF
. | TRBV11-2 | ATRNRQSNTGELF